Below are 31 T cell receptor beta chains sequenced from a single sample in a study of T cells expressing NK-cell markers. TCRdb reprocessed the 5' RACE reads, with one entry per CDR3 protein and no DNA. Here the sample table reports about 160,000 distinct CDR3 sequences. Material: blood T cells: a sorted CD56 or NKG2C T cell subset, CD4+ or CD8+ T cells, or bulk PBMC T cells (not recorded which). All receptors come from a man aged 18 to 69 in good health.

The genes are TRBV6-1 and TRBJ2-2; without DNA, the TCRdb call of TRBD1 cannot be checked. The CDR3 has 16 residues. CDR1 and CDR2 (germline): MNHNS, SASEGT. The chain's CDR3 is CASRARGVVAYGELFF.

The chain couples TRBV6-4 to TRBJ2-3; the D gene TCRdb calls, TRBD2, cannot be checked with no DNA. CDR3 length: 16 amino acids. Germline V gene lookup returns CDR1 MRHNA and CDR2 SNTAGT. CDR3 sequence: CASSDQTSGGTDTQYF.

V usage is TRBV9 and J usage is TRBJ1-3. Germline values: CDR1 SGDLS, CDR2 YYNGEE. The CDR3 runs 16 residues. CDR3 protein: CASSVDGMGSGNTIYF.

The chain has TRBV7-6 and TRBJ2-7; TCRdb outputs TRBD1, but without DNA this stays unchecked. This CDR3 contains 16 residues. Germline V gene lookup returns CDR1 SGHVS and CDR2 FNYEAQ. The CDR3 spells CASSLGTGSRGLQQYF.

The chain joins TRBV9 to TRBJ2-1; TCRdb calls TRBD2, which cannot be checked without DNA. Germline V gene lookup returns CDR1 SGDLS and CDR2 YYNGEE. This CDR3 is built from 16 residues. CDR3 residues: CASSTTSGGVYNEQFF.

CDR3 protein: CASTQGGISPLHF. J is TRBJ1-6 and V is TRBV5-1; the D call of TRBD1 rests on TCRdb alone, since no DNA is present to check it. Germline CDR1 is SGHRS and CDR2 is YFSETQ. The CDR3 runs 13 residues. Combining the CDR3 with reference TRBV5-1 and TRBJ1-6 gives the whole variable domain KAGVTQTPRYLIKTRGQQVTLSCSPISGHRSVSWYQQTPGQGLQFLFEYFSETQRNKGNFPGRFSGRQFSNSRSEMNVSTLELGDSALYLCASTQGGISPLHFGNGTRLTVT.

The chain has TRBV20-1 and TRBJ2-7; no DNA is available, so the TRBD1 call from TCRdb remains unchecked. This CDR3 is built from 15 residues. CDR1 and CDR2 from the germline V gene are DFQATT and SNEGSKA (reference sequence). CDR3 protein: CSAKGQGISSYEQYF.

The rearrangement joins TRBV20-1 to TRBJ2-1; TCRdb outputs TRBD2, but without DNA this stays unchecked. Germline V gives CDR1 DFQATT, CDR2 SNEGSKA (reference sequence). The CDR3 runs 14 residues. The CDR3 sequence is CSARPGLFYNEQFF.

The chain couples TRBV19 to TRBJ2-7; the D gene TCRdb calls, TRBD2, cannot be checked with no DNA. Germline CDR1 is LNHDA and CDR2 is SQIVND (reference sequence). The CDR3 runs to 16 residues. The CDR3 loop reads CASSRLGSGGSYEQYF.

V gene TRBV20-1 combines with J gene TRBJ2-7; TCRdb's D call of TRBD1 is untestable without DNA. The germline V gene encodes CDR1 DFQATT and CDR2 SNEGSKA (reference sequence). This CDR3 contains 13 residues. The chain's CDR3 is CSGVHDRDYEQYF.

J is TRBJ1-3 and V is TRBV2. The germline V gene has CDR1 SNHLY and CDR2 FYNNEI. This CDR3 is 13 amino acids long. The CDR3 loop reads CASRRISGNTIYF.

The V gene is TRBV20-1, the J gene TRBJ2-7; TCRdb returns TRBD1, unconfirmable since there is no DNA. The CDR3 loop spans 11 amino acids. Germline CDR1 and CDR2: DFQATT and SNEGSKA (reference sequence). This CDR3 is CSALKPTGEYF.

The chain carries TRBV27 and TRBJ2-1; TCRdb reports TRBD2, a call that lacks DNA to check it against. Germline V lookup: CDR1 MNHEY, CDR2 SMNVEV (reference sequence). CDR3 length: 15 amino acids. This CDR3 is CASSVGRRTYNEQFF.

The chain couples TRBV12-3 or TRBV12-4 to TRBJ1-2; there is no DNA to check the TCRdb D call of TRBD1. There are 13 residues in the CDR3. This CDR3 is CASRPRGGLGYTF.

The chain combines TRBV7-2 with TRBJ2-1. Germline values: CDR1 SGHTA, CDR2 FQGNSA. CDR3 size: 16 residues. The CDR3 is CASSLATSPPSNEQFF.

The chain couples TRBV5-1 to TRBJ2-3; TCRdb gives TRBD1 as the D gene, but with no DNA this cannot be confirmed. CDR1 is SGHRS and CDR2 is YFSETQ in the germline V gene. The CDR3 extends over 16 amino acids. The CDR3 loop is CASSLEGNPRPDTQYF.

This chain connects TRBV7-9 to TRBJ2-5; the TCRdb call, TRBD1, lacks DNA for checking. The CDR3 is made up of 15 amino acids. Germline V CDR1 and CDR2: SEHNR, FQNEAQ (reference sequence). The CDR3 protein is CASSILGGGRETQYF. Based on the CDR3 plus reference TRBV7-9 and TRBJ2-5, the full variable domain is DTGVSQNPRHKITKRGQNVTFRCDPISEHNRLYWYRQTLGQGPEFLTYFQNEAQLEKSRLLSDRFSAERPKGSFSTLEIQRTEQGDSAMYLCASSILGGGRETQYFGPGTRLLVL.

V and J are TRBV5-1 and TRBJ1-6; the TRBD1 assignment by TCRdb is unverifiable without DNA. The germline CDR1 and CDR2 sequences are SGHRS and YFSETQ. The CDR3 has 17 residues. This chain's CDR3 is CASSLEAQGQGFYTLHF. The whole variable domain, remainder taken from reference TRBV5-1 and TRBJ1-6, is KAGVTQTPRYLIKTRGQQVTLSCSPISGHRSVSWYQQTPGQGLQFLFEYFSETQRNKGNFPGRFSGRQFSNSRSEMNVSTLELGDSALYLCASSLEAQGQGFYTLHFGNGTRLTVT.

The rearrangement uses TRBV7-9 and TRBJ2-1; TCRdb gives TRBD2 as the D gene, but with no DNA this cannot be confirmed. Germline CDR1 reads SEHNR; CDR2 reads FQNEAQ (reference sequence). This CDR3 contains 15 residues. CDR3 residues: CASSATGLATNEQFF.

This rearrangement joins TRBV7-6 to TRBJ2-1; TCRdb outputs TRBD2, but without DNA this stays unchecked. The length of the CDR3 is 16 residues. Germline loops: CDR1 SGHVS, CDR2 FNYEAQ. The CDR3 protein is CASTTGEGVPYNEQFF.

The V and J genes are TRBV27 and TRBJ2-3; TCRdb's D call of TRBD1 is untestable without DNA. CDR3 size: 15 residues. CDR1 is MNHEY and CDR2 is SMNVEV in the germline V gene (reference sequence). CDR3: CASSPGYEKENTQYF.

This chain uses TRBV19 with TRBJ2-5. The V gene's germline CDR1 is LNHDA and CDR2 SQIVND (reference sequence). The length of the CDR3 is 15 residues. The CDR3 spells CASSMLGGFEETQYF.

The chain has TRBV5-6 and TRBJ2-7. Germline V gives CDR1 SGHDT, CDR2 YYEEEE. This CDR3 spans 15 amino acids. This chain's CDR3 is CASSLESGFSDEQYF.

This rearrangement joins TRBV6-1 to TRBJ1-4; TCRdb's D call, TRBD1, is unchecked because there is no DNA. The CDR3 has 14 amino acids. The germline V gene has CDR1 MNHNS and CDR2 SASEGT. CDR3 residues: CASNLGAGGEKLFF.

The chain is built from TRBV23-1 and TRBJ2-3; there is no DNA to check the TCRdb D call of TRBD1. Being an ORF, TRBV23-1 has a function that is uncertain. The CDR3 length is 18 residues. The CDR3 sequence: CASSLDPRTGGTRDTQYF.

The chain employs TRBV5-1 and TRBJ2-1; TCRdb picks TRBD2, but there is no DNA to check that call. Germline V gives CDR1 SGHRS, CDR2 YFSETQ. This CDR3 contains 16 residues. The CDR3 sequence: CASSFRLAGGHNEQFF.

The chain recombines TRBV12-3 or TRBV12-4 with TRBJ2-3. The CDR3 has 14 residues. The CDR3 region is CASSLRKYTDTQYF.

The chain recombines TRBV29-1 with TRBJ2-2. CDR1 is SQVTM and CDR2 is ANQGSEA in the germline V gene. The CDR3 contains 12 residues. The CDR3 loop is CSVWTSTGELFF.

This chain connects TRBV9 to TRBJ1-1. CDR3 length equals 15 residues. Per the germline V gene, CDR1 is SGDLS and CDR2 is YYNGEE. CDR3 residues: CASSAMDWMNTEAFF.

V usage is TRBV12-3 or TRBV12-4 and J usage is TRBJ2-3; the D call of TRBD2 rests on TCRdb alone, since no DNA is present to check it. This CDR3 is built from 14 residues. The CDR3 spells CASSFGGRGNTQYF.

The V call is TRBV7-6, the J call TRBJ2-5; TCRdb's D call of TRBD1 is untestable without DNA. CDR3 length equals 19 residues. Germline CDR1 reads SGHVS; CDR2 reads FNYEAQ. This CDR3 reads CASSLYWTPQGGLKETQYF.